This TCR beta chain was sequenced during a study of T cells in Graves' hyperthyroidism and ophthalmopathy. Across 18 months, stable Graves' hyperthyroidism was marked by no progression to ophthalmopathy. Researchers amplified the TCR beta CDR3 regions from RNA transcripts. HTBI primers were employed in a first-round RT-PCR of the TCR CDR3. TCRdb reanalysed the multiplex PCR reads using MiXCR and keeps one entry per CDR3 protein. The profile shows 500,000 to 600,000 distinct CDR3 sequences, under 60% of them singletons. Sequencing used peripheral blood or thyroid tissue (not recorded which). The source of this sequence is a young woman with Graves' hyperthyroidism.

The CDR3 is CSAKDRGTDQPQHF. CDR3 nucleotides: TGCAGTGCAAAGGACAGGGGTACGGATCAGCCCCAGCATTTT. The chain employs TRBV20-1 and TRBJ1-5, with TRBD1 identical over 9 bases. The germline gives CDR1 DFQATT, CDR2 SNEGSKA (reference sequence). V gave up 6 bases and J gave up 5 bases; unmatched junction bases: 8. The CDR3 contains 14 residues.